This T cell receptor (beta chain) was sequenced during a study of blood T cell repertoires in COVID-19. Recruitment covered 20 to 25 US areas and drew participants whose ages spanned about 18 to 100 years. The assay was immunoSEQ multiplex PCR, and TCRdb's table has in-frame clones only and misses some. Of a few hundred thousand clones in the sample, about nine tenths were seen once. The germline gives CDR1 LNHDA, CDR2 SQIVND (reference sequence). The CDR3 is 18 residues long. Trimming at V came to 5 bases and at J to 2 bases, leaving 11 bases not matched to a gene. V and J are TRBV19 and TRBJ2-7; 14 bases agree with TRBD2. This clonotype was obtained from a middle-aged woman who had recovered from COVID-19. The sample consisted of PBMCs or T cells enriched from blood (not recorded which). The CDR3 nucleotides are TGTGCCAGTAGTCCCGGACTAGCGGGAGGAATGGGGGCCTACGAGCAGTACTTC. Its protein product is CASSPGLAGGMGAYEQYF.